What follows describes a single T cell receptor beta chain. The antigen remains undetermined. The data stem from a study of beta chain features in type 1 diabetes. Findings of the study overall: TCRB CDR3s from Type 1 diabetes patients were moderately but significantly shorter in all four CD4+ subsets.

The CDR3 covers 13 residues. V lost 3 bases to trimming and J lost 8 bases, with 12 bases between them. Germline assignment: CDR1 KGHSH and CDR2 LQKENI. As every portion of the isolated RNA was reverse transcribed, the sequencing read expressed TCRB transcripts. Generated by immunoSEQ multiplex PCR, the TCRdb table keeps only in-frame clones and is missing some. The repertoire includes 250,000 to 350,000 clones, 9.5% to 12% of them detected once, and about 0.015% sits in the top ten. Sequenced sample: naive CD4+ T cells from blood. The chain has TRBV18 and TRBJ2-3; possibly TRBD2 for D (5 bases). This receptor was taken from a woman in her 30s in good health. CDR3 amino acids: CASSPLERSTQYF. Written as DNA, the CDR3 is TGTGCCAGCTCACCTCTTGAGCGGAGTACGCAGTATTTT.